Following are 4 T cell receptor beta chains from one sample sequenced in a study of CD8+ T cells in alopecia areata. Extracted RNA was reverse transcribed into cDNA, the sequencing template. Here immunoSEQ multiplex PCR was the method, and the copy in TCRdb shows in-frame clones only, minus some. The table has around 140,000 clones, 47% seen once. Sequenced sample: CD4+ T cells sorted from blood. Receptor source: a human donor with alopecia areata.

This clone was detected a few times. The chain joins TRBV30 to TRBJ2-5; D call uncertain. Trimming shortened V by 1 base and J by 4 bases, and 7 bases separated the two germline ends. CDR1 is GTSNPN, CDR2 SVGIG, per germline (reference sequence). The CDR3 is 12 amino acids. The CDR3 DNA is TGTGCCTGGAGTGGAGTTGGAGAGACCCAGTACTTC. The encoded protein is CAWSGVGETQYF.

V and J are TRBV13 and TRBJ2-7, with a weak D call TRBD2 (5 bases). Trimming stripped 5 bases from V and 7 bases from J, with 18 bases between. In germline, CDR1 is PRHDT, CDR2 FYEKMQ (reference sequence). This CDR3 is 14 amino acids long. This CDR3 reads CASSPRYREWEQYF. The CDR3 nucleotides read TGTGCCAGCAGCCCTCGCTATAGGGAGTGGGAGCAGTACTTC.

This chain joins TRBV12-5 and TRBJ2-3; D gene unclear. This CDR3 contains 13 residues. Trimming removed 2 bases at V and 2 bases at J, with 5 bases between. Per the germline V gene, CDR1 is LGHNT and CDR2 is FRNRAP. CDR3 coding DNA: TGTGCTAGTGGTTTGACCCTCACAGATACGCAGTATTTT. Translating gives CASGLTLTDTQYF.

The chain couples TRBV29-1 to TRBJ2-1; the D is unclear. The V end was cut by 4 bases, the J end by 4 bases, with 8 bases between. The CDR3 is 12 amino acids. Germline-derived CDR1 and CDR2 are SQVTM and ANQGSEA. The CDR3 sequence: CSVVPRYNEQFF. DNA for the CDR3: TGCAGCGTTGTTCCGAGATACAATGAGCAGTTCTTC.